One and the same sample provided the 13 T cell receptor beta chains below, sequenced in a study of cytomegalovirus exposure and HLA in healthy donors. With 60 Vbeta and 13 Jbeta primers, the PCR was carried out. Profiling relied on immunoSEQ multiplex PCR, and the TCRdb table lists in-frame clones only, not all of them. The repertoire holds about 210,000 clones, with approximately 86% as singletons. The sample consisted of PBMCs. Every receptor here comes from a woman aged 30 to 39 in good health and CMV-seronegative.

The CDR3 spells CASRRQGAGTGELFF. Written as DNA, the CDR3 is TGTGCCAGCAGGCGGCAGGGGGCGGGCACCGGGGAGCTGTTTTTT. The V and J genes are TRBV7-9 and TRBJ2-2; 8 bases are a match to TRBD1. The germline V gene has CDR1 SEHNR and CDR2 FQNEAQ (reference sequence). The CDR3 contains 15 residues. V trimming: 6 bases; J trimming: 4 bases; junction bases outside the gene matches: 7.

The chain combines TRBV6-1 with TRBJ2-7, with D tentatively TRBD2 (7 bases). The CDR3 is 14 amino acids. V was cut by 8 bases and J by 5 bases, with 19 bases left in between. CDR1 and CDR2 (germline): MNHNS, SASEGT. This chain's CDR3 is CASAAAGGRNEQYF. DNA of the CDR3: TGTGCCAGCGCCGCCGCCGGGGGGCGCAACGAGCAGTACTTC.

The chain links TRBV5-1 to TRBJ2-2, with no clear D. Trimming left V 1 base short and J 5 bases short, with 6 bases between. Germline V gene data show CDR1 as SGHRS and CDR2 as YFSETQ. This CDR3 region has 13 residues. The CDR3 DNA is TGCGCCAGCAGCTTGCCGGTAACCGGGGAGCTGTTTTTT. This codes for CASSLPVTGELFF.

The V gene is TRBV19, the J gene TRBJ2-1; TRBD1 agrees at 9 bases. V shed 4 bases, J shed 6 bases, and the junction held 7 bases outside the gene matches. CDR3 length: 15 amino acids. From germline, CDR1 is LNHDA and CDR2 SQIVND (reference sequence). The CDR3 reads CASSTVGTGTNEQFF. In nucleotides, the CDR3 is TGTGCCAGTAGTACTGTCGGGACAGGGACCAATGAGCAGTTCTTC.

This clone was seen only a few times. Other DNA sequences from this sample encode an identical CDR3 as well. V usage is TRBV5-1 and J usage is TRBJ1-1; D is uncertain. The germline V and J ends were trimmed by 0 bases and 0 bases, with 6 bases remaining between them. The CDR3 is 14 amino acids. Per the germline V gene, CDR1 is SGHRS and CDR2 is YFSETQ. The DNA of the CDR3 is TGCGCCAGCAGCTTGGACAGAATGAACACTGAAGCTTTCTTT. Amino acids: CASSLDRMNTEAFF. Combining the CDR3 with reference TRBV5-1 and TRBJ1-1 gives the whole variable domain KAGVTQTPRYLIKTRGQQVTLSCSPISGHRSVSWYQQTPGQGLQFLFEYFSETQRNKGNFPGRFSGRQFSNSRSEMNVSTLELGDSALYLCASSLDRMNTEAFFGQGTRLTVV.

The V and J genes are TRBV29-1 and TRBJ2-2; D is undetermined. CDR3 size: 11 residues. V dropped 5 bases and J dropped 2 bases, with 3 bases sitting between them. Germline V gene sequence: CDR1 SQVTM, CDR2 ANQGSEA. The CDR3 spells CSVRNTGELFF. The CDR3, as DNA: TGCAGCGTTCGTAACACCGGGGAGCTGTTTTTT.

The CDR3, as DNA: TGTGCCAGCAGCCGTAGTCCCATTGGGGCCTGGCACTACGAGCAGTACTTC. Its protein is CASSRSPIGAWHYEQYF. The chain links TRBV5-8 to TRBJ2-5, with D possibly being TRBD1 (5 bases). The J call may be faulty, since TRBJ2-7 better matches the DNA end. The CDR3 covers 17 residues. Germline values: CDR1 SGHTS, CDR2 YDEGEE.

This chain joins TRBV10-2 and TRBJ2-1; 9 bases align to TRBD1. J gave up 7 bases and V 2 bases, and 27 bases lay outside the gene matches. This CDR3 region has 22 residues. Germline values: CDR1 WSHSY, CDR2 SAAADI. The chain's CDR3 is CASSERYASHSPGQGIRNEQFF. As DNA, the CDR3 is TGCGCCAGCAGTGAGAGATATGCCTCTCACAGCCCCGGACAGGGGATTCGGAATGAGCAGTTCTTC.

The rearrangement links TRBV7-9 to TRBJ2-1, with D possibly TRBD2 on 6 matching bases. CDR3 length equals 15 residues. Trimming took 5 bases from V and 10 from J, leaving 21 bases between them. From germline, CDR1 is SEHNR and CDR2 FQNEAQ (reference sequence). The CDR3 loop reads CASSEGLALVGEQFF. DNA of the CDR3: TGTGCCAGCAGCGAGGGACTGGCCCTAGTAGGGGAGCAGTTCTTC.

V gene TRBV19 combines with J gene TRBJ1-3; D not certain. Trimming cost V 2 bases and J 4 bases, with 6 bases left between them. The CDR3 runs 13 residues. From germline, CDR1 is LNHDA and CDR2 SQIVND (reference sequence). CDR3 DNA: TGTGCCAGTAGTATACGGGAAGGAAACACCATATATTTT. This sequence encodes CASSIREGNTIYF.

The V call is TRBV7-8, the J call TRBJ2-7; 9 bases agree with TRBD1. The CDR3 length is 14 residues. V lost 7 bases and J lost 5; bases outside the gene matches: 9. The germline gives CDR1 SGHVS, CDR2 FQNEAQ. This CDR3 is CASTPGQGYHEQYF. The DNA for the CDR3 is TGTGCCAGCACCCCGGGACAGGGTTACCACGAGCAGTACTTC.

The rearrangement links TRBV19 to TRBJ1-3, with D uncertain. CDR1 is LNHDA, CDR2 SQIVND, per germline (reference sequence). The CDR3 has 13 residues. The germline V and J ends were trimmed by 7 bases and 4 bases, with 11 bases remaining between them. CDR3: CASNIPGGNTIYF. The CDR3 nucleotides are TGTGCCAGTAACATCCCAGGAGGAAACACCATATATTTT.

V and J are TRBV5-4 and TRBJ2-7; 8 bases line up with TRBD2. CDR3 length: 15 residues. V shed 4 bases, J shed 2 bases, and the junction held 8 bases outside the gene matches. CDR1 is SGHNT, CDR2 YYREEE, per germline (reference sequence). This CDR3 is CASSPRGGGTYEQYF. CDR3 bases: TGTGCCAGCAGCCCCCGGGGGGGAGGGACCTACGAGCAGTACTTC.